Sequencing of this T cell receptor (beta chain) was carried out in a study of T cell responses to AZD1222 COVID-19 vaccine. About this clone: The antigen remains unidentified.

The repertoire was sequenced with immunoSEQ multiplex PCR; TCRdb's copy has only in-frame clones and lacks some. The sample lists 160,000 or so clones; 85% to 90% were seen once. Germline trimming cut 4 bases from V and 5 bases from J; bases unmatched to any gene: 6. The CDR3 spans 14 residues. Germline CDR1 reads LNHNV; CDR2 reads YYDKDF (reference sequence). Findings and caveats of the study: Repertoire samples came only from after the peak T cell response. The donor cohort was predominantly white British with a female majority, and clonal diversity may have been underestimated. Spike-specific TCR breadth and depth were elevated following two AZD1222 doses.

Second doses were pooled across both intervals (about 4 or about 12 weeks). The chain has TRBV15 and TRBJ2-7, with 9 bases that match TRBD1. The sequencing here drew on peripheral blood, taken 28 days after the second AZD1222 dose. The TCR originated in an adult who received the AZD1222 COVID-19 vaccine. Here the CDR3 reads CATSNRDREHEQYF. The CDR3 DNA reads TGTGCCACCAGCAACCGGGACAGGGAGCACGAGCAGTACTTC.